This TCR beta chain came from a study of cytomegalovirus exposure and HLA in healthy donors. The CDR3 runs to 14 residues. V shed 3 bases and J shed 12 bases, with 18 bases lying between them. Germline V gives CDR1 MNHNS, CDR2 SASEGT. Details on this clone: What it binds is not known.

Study results and caveats: With DRB1 most and HLA-C fewest, TCR association rates differed between HLA loci in a later analysis. A later analysis linked a missense variant in DCLRE1C to the trimming of TCR beta V and J genes. It was assumed in the presence/absence analyses that sequencing depth was roughly uniform across donors.

PCR was performed using 60 Vbeta and 13 Jbeta primers. In the authors' workflow: There were about 80 million unique TCR beta chains by a later count, and approximately 10 million of them were shared. Assay: immunoSEQ multiplex PCR; the TCRdb copy retains only in-frame clones and omits some. V and J calls and clone size are copied from that table; D and trimming were computed from the DNA. The table shows 90,000 to 140,000 clones, with about 70% occurring only once. This clonotype was obtained from a man aged 25-45 years in good health and CMV-seronegative. The chain combines TRBV6-1 with TRBJ2-1; possible D gene TRBD2, 6 bases. Input material: PBMCs. The CDR3 loop is CASSDLGPRGGQFF. In nucleotides, the CDR3 is TGTGCCAGCAGTGATTTGGGACCGCGGGGTGGGCAGTTCTTC.